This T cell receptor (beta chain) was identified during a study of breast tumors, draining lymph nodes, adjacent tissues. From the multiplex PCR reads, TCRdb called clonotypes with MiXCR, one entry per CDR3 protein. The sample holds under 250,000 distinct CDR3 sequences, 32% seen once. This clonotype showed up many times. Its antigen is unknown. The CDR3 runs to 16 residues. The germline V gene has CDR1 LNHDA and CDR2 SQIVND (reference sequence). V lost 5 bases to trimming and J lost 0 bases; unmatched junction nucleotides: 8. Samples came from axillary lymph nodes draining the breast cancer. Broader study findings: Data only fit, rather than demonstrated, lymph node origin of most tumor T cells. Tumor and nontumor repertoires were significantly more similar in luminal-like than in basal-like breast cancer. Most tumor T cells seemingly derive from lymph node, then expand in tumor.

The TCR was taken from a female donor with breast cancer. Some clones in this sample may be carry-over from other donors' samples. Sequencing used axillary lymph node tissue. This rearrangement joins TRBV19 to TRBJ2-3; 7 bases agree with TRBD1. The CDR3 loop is CASSLRQGLSTDTQYF. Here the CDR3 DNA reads TGTGCCAGTAGTCTCCGACAGGGTCTCAGCACAGATACGCAGTATTTT.